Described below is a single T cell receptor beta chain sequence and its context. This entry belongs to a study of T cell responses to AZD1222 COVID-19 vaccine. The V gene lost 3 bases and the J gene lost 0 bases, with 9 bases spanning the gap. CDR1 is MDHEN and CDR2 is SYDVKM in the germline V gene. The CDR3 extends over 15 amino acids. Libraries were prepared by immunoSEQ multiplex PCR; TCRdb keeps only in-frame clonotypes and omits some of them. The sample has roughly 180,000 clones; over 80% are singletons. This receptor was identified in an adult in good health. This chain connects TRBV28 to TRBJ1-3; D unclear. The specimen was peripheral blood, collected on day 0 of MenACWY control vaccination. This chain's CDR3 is CASSFDALSGNTIYF. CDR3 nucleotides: TGTGCCAGCAGTTTCGATGCTCTCTCTGGAAACACCATATATTTT. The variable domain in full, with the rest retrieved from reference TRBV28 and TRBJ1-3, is DVKVTQSSRYLVKRTGEKVFLECVQDMDHENMFWYRQDPGLGLRLIYFSYDVKMKEKGDIPEGYSVSREKKERFSLILESASTNQTSMYLCASSFDALSGNTIYFGEGSWLTVV.